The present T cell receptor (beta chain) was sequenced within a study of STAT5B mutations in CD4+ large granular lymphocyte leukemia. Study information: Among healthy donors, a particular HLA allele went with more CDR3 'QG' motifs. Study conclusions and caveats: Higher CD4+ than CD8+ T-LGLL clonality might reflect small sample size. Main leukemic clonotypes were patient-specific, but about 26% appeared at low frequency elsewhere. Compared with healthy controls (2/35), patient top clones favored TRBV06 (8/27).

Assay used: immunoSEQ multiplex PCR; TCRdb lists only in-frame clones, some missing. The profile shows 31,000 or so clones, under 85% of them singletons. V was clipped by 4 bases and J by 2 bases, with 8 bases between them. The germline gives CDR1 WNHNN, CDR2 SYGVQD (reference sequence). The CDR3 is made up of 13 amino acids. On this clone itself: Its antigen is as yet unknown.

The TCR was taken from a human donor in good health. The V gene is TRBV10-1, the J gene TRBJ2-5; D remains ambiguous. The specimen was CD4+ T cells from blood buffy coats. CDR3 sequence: CASSAIPQETQYF. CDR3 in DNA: TGCGCCAGCAGTGCTATACCTCAAGAGACCCAGTACTTC.